Here is one T cell receptor beta chain with its context. The antigen is not known. Other nucleotide sequences from this sample produce the same CDR3. The sample is drawn from a study of brain T cells in children with intractable seizures. The time point is: blood from clinic visit 5 months post-surgery; TSC patient then seizure free. Only cases whose brain tissue showed the highest T cell transcript signatures were sequenced. Before surgery, patients took at least one anti-epileptic drug. Whole-study results and caveats: Only CDR3 sequence similarity suggested viral specificity, without known HCMV serostatus. Absence of clones before surgery may stem from lower sequencing depth.

Repertoires were generated with immunoSEQ multiplex PCR, while TCRdb's copy carries only in-frame clones and drops some. This table has about 320,000 clones, roughly 92% appearing once. This specimen consisted of peripheral blood, obtained approximately 5 months after surgery. This receptor was obtained from a boy under three years old with tuberous sclerosis and intractable seizures.

The CDR3 region is CASSISRGSTDTQYF. In DNA, the CDR3 is TGTGCCAGTAGTATTTCTCGCGGGAGCACAGATACGCAGTATTTT. The V call is TRBV19, the J call TRBJ2-3; tentative D call: TRBD2 (5 bases). Germline V gives CDR1 LNHDA, CDR2 SQIVND (reference sequence). CDR3 length: 15 residues. The V end was cut by 3 bases, the J end by 0 bases, with 10 bases between.